A selection of T cell receptor beta chains follows, all from one sample in a study of blood T cell repertoires in COVID-19. TCRdb keeps only in-frame clones here, not all; method: immunoSEQ multiplex PCR. The sample lists some 130,000 clones; 75% to 90% were seen once. Input material: peripheral blood. These receptors all stem from a man in his sixties with active or convalescent COVID-19. Both conserved end residues are part of each CDR3. The D gene is left open where the match is weak. Part of the rows lack a size; the others show once, few, many or a class for expanded clones.

j_call clone_size d_call v_call cdr3_length cdr3_nt cdr3_aa
TRBJ1-1 NA TRBD1 TRBV7-9 13 TGTGCCAGCAGCCCAGACAGGGGGCCCGAAGCTTTCTTT CASSPDRGPEAFF
TRBJ2-3 NA NA TRBV6-4 13 TGTGCCAGCAGTGACTCTCAGTTAGATACGCAGTATTTT CASSDSQLDTQYF
TRBJ1-1 NA NA TRBV18 14 TGTGCCAGCTCACTAGACAGGTTGAACACTGAAGCTTTCTTT CASSLDRLNTEAFF
TRBJ2-1 NA NA TRBV4-2 13 TGTGCCAGCAGCCAGAACCCTGGGCGTGAGCAGTTCTTC CASSQNPGREQFF
TRBJ2-3 NA TRBD2 TRBV5-1 16 TGCGCCAGCAGCACCGGACTAGCGGGGAGCACAGATACGCAGTATTTT CASSTGLAGSTDTQYF
TRBJ1-2 NA NA TRBV29-1 13 TGCAGCGTTCGGGACTTTCTAGGGGATGGCTACACCTTC CSVRDFLGDGYTF
TRBJ2-7 NA NA TRBV6-5 14 TGTGCCAGCAGTTACCTTCGGGGTTCCTACGAGCAGTACTTC CASSYLRGSYEQYF
TRBJ2-3 NA TRBD2 TRBV25-1 15 TGTGCCAGCAGTGGGGGAGCGGGAGCCTCAGATACGCAGTATTTT CASSGGAGASDTQYF
TRBJ2-3 NA NA TRBV5-1 14 TGCGCCAGCAGCTTGTTGCGGGTCTCGGATACGCAGTATTTT CASSLLRVSDTQYF
TRBJ1-2 NA TRBD1 TRBV7-2 15 TGTGCCAGCAGCTCCGGGACAGGGGCGGGGTATGGCTACACCTTC CASSSGTGAGYGYTF
TRBJ2-3 NA TRBD2 TRBV6-4 15 TGTGCCAGCAGTAAGACCAACGGGGGGACAGATACGCAGTATTTT CASSKTNGGTDTQYF
TRBJ1-1 NA NA TRBV19 17 TGTGCCAGTAGTTCCCGGGACAACCTCTTTGTCAACACTGAAGCTTTCTTT CASSSRDNLFVNTEAFF
TRBJ2-7 NA TRBD2 TRBV10-1 15 TGCGCCAGATTCCTAGGGACTAGCGGGGTCTACGAGCAGTACTTC CARFLGTSGVYEQYF
TRBJ2-3 once TRBD1 TRBV30 12 TGTGCCTGGAGTCGGGAACAGGGGGCGCAGTATTTT CAWSREQGAQYF
TRBJ2-7 NA TRBD1 TRBV20-1 11 TGCAGTACCCCAGGGGGCCACGAGCAGTACTTC CSTPGGHEQYF
TRBJ2-5 NA NA TRBV11-2 15 TGTGCCAGCAGCTTGGTGGGGGGTCTCCAAGAGACCCAGTACTTC CASSLVGGLQETQYF
TRBJ1-1 few NA TRBV4-2 13 TGTGCCAGCAGCCAAGAAGTGGGAGGTGAAGCTTTCTTT CASSQEVGGEAFF
TRBJ2-1 NA TRBD1 TRBV30 12 TGTGCCTGGAGTGAAAGGGACAGGGTGAAGTTCTTC CAWSERDRVKFF
TRBJ1-1 NA NA TRBV2 16 TGTGCCAGCAGTGAGTTACTAGACCTTCTGAACACTGAAGCTTTCTTT CASSELLDLLNTEAFF
TRBJ1-2 NA TRBD1 TRBV5-4 13 TGTGCCAGCGGGGACAGGGCTACTATGGGCTACACCTTC CASGDRATMGYTF
TRBJ1-5 NA NA TRBV24-1 14 TGTGCCACCAGTGGTGCGGGTGGCAATCAGCCCCAGCATTTT CATSGAGGNQPQHF
TRBJ1-2 NA TRBD1 TRBV4-2 15 TGTGCCAGCAGCCAAGCCCCCGGGACAGAATATGGCTACACCTTC CASSQAPGTEYGYTF
TRBJ1-2 NA NA TRBV7-8 14 TGTGCCAGCAGCCCCTCGGACGTTCGGGGGGGCTACACCTTC CASSPSDVRGGYTF
TRBJ2-1 NA NA TRBV12-3/TRBV12-4 13 TGTGCCAGCAGTCTGGGCAGTCCAAATGAGCAGTTCTTC CASSLGSPNEQFF
TRBJ1-3 few NA TRBV28 19 TGTGCCAGCAGTTTAGCCCCCGGGGTTGCGGGGCTATCCGGAAACACCATATATTTT CASSLAPGVAGLSGNTIYF
TRBJ1-2 NA TRBD1 TRBV9 16 TGTGCCAGCAGCCTAAGGACAGGGGGCTTCGCCTATGGCTACACCTTC CASSLRTGGFAYGYTF
TRBJ1-6 NA TRBD1 TRBV5-1 16 TGCGCCAGCAGCTTGGGGAGGGGGCAAAATAATTCACCCCTCCACTTT CASSLGRGQNNSPLHF
TRBJ1-5 NA NA TRBV6-2/TRBV6-3 18 TGTGCCAGCAGTTACTCGAGGGCATCTGTTTCTAGCAATCAGCCCCAGCATTTT CASSYSRASVSSNQPQHF
TRBJ2-5 NA TRBD1 TRBV2 19 TGTGCCAGCATCCTCCAAGGACAGGGAGCGCCTAGTCGGCAAGAGACCCAGTACTTC CASILQGQGAPSRQETQYF
TRBJ1-6 NA NA TRBV2 13 TGTGCCAGCAGTGAATTGGCCCATTCACCCCTCCACTTT CASSELAHSPLHF
TRBJ2-7 NA TRBD2 TRBV28 15 TGTGCCAGCAGTCCTACTAGCGGACTCACCTACGAGCAGTACTTC CASSPTSGLTYEQYF
TRBJ1-6 NA TRBD1 TRBV28 16 TGTGCCAGCAGTTCATTGACAGGGTGGGATAGCTCACCCCTCCACTTT CASSSLTGWDSSPLHF
TRBJ2-7 NA NA TRBV7-2 15 TGTGCCAGCAGCTTAGTGGGGGGACAGAGATACGAGCAGTACTTC CASSLVGGQRYEQYF
TRBJ1-1 NA NA TRBV7-2 14 TGTGCCAGCAGCTTAGGCTTGCTAACCACTGAAGCTTTCTTT CASSLGLLTTEAFF
TRBJ1-6 NA NA TRBV28 11 TGTGCCAGCAGTACCCCCCGGGCCCTCCACTTT CASSTPRALHF
TRBJ1-3 once NA TRBV18 16 TGTGCCAGCTCACCACAAGACAGCAGCTCTGGAAACACCATATATTTT CASSPQDSSSGNTIYF
TRBJ1-3 NA TRBD1 TRBV29-1 18 TGCAGCGTCCCCGGACAGGAGCCATCTAAACCGATCGGAAACACCATATATTTT CSVPGQEPSKPIGNTIYF
TRBJ1-5 NA NA TRBV7-6 14 TGTGCCAGCAGCTTAGAAGGTGACAGTCAGCCCCAGCATTTT CASSLEGDSQPQHF
TRBJ1-2 NA NA TRBV3-1/TRBV3-2 11 TGTGCCAGCAGCCCCGGGTATGGCTACACCTTC CASSPGYGYTF
TRBJ2-2 once TRBD1 TRBV30 14 TGCGCACGAAACAGGGGTGCGGACACCGGGGAGCTGTTTTTT CARNRGADTGELFF
TRBJ1-5 once NA TRBV7-3 15 TGTGCCAGCAGCTCCCTTATTGTAAGCAATCAGCCCCAGCATTTT CASSSLIVSNQPQHF
TRBJ2-3 NA TRBD1 TRBV7-9 12 TGTGCCACACAGGGGTCCGCAGATACGCAGTATTTT CATQGSADTQYF
TRBJ1-1 NA NA TRBV9 13 TGTGCCAGCAGCGTAGTGAGTAACACTGAAGCTTTCTTT CASSVVSNTEAFF
TRBJ2-1 NA NA TRBV29-1 13 TGCAGCGTTGACTTGACCCGCGGCAATGAGCAGTTCTTC CSVDLTRGNEQFF
TRBJ1-5 few NA TRBV2 16 TGTGCCAGCAGTGAAGTCGCACAGGAGGGCGGTCAGCCCCAGCATTTT CASSEVAQEGGQPQHF
TRBJ1-3 many NA TRBV18 15 TGTGCCAGCTCATCGGAGATTCCGCGCGGAAACACCATATATTTT CASSSEIPRGNTIYF
TRBJ1-4 NA TRBD1 TRBV14 14 TGTGCCAGCAGCGAGACAGGGGGGTATGAAAAACTGTTTTTT CASSETGGYEKLFF
TRBJ1-3 NA TRBD1 TRBV28 14 TGTGCCAGCAGTTTACCAGGGGGCGAGGGGACCATATATTTT CASSLPGGEGTIYF
TRBJ2-5 NA TRBD2 TRBV7-2 19 TGTGCCAGCAGCTCCCGTTGGACTAGCGGGGGATCGTCCCAAGAGACCCAGTACTTC CASSSRWTSGGSSQETQYF
TRBJ2-5 once NA TRBV19 17 TGTGCCAGTAGCAGGGCTACTGGAGTGGGGTCCCAAGAGACCCAGTACTTC CASSRATGVGSQETQYF